A single TCR beta chain is shown here with its context. Other DNA sequences from this sample encode an identical CDR3 as well. This entry belongs to a study of blood T cell repertoires in COVID-19. On the study more broadly: Samples representing acute and convalescent COVID-19 were sourced from the United States, Italy and Spain.

Authors' processing steps: How many nucleated cells were present was estimated from reference gene primer amplification. The data were produced by immunoSEQ multiplex PCR, yet TCRdb's version contains in-frame clones alone and is incomplete. That table furnishes V, J and clone size, whereas the DNA furnished D and trimming. The data contain approximately 110,000 clones, 75% to 90% of them seen just once; the ten biggest clones take up around 1.1%. Trimming took 6 bases from V and 2 from J; bases not matched to a gene: 3. The CDR3 length is 14 residues. The germline V gene encodes CDR1 KGHSH and CDR2 LQKENI.

This chain joins TRBV18 and TRBJ1-2; 10 nucleotides line up with TRBD1. The source material was peripheral blood. The clonotype originates from a human donor in a cohort sampled during active COVID-19. The CDR3 here is CASSPGQGNYGYTF. In DNA, the CDR3 is TGTGCCAGCTCCCCGGGACAGGGGAACTATGGCTACACCTTC.